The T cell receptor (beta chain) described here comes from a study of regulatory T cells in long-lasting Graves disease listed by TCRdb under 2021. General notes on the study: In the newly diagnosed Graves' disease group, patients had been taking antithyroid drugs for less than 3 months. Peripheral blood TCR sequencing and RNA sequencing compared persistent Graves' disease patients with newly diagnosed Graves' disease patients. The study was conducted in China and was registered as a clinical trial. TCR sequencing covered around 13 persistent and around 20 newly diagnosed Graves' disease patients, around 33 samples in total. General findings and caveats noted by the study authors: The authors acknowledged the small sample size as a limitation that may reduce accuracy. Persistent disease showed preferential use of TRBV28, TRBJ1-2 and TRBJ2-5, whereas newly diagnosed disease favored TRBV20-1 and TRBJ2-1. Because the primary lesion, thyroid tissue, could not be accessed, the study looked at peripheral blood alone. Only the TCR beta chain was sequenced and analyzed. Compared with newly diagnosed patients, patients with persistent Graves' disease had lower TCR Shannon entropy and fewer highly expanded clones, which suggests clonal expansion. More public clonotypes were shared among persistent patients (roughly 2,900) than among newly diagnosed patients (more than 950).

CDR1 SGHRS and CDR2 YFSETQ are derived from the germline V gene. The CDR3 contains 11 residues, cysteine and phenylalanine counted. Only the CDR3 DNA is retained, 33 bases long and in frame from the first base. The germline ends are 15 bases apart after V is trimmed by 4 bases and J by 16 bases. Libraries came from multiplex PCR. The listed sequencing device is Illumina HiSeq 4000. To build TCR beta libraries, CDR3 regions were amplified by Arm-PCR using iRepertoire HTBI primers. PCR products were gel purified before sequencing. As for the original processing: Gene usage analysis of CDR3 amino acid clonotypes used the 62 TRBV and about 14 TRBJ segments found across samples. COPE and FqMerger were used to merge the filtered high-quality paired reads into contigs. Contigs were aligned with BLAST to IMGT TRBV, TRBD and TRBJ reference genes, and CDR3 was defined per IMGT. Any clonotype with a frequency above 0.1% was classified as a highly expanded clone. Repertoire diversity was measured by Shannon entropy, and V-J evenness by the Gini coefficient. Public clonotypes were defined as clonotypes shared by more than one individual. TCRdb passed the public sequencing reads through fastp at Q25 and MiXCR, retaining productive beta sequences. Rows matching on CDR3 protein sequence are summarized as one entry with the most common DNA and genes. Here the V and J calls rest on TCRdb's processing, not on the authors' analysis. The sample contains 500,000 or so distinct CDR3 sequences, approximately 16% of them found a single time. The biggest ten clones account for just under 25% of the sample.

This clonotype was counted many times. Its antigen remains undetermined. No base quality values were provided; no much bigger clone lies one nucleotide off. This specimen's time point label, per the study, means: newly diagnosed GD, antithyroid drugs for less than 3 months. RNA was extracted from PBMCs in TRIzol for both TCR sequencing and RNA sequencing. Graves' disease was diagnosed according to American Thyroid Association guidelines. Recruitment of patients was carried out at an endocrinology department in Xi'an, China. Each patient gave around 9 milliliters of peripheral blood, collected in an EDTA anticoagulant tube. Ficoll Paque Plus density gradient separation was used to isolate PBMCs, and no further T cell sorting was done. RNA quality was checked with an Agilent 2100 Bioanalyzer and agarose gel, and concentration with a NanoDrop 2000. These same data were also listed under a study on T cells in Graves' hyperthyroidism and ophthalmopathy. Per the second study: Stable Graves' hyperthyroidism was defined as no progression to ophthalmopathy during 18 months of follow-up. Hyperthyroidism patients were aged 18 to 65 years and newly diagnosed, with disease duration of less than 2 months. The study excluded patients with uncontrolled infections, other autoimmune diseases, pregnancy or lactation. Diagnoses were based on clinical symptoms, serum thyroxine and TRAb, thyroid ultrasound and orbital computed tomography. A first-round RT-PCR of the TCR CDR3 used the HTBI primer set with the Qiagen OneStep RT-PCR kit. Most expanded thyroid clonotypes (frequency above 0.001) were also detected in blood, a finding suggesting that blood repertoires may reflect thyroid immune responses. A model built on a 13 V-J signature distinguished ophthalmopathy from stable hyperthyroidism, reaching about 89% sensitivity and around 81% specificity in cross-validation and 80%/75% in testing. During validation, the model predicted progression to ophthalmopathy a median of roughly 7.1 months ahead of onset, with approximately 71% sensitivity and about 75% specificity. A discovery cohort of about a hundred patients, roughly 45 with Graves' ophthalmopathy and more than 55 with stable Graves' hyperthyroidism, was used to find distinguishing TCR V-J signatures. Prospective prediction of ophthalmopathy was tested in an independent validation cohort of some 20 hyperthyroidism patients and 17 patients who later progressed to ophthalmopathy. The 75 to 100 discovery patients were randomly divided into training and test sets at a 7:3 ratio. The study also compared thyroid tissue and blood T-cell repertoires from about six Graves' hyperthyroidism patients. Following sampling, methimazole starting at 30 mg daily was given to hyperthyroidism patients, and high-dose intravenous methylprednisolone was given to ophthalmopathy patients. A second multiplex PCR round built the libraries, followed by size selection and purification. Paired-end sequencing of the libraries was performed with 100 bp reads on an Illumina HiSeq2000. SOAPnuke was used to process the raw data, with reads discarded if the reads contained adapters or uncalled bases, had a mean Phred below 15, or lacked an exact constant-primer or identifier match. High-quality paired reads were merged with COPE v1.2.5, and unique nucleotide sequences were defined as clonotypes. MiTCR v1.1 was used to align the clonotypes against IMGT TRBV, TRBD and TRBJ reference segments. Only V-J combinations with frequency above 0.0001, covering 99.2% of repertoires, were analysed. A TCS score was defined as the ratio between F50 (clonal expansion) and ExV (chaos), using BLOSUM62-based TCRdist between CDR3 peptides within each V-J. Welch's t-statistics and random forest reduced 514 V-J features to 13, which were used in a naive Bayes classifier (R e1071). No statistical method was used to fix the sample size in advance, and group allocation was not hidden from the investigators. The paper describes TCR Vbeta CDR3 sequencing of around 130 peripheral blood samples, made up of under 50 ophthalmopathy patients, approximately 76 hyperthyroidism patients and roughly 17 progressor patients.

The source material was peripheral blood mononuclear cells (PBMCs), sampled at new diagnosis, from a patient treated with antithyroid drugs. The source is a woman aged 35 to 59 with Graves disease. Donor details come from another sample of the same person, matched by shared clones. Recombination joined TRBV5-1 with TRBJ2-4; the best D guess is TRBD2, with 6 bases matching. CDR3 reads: CASSGGIRYYF. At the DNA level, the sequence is TGCGCCAGCAGCGGGGGGATCCGATACTACTTC.